A selection of T cell receptor beta chains follows, all from one sample in a study of Ad26.COV2.S vaccination and SARS-CoV-2 variants. TCRdb's copy holds only in-frame clones and misses some; the assay was immunoSEQ multiplex PCR. Of more than 300,000 clones in the sample, approximately 90% are singletons; the top ten hold 6.4%. The source was peripheral blood, collected in a trial of Ad26.COV2.S vaccine versus placebo. The receptors originated from a person aged 18-65 years who received the Ad26.COV2.S COVID-19 vaccine or a placebo. Both conserved end residues are part of each CDR3. A D gene is named only where the DNA matches it firmly. Some rows have no size entry. The others give once, few or many, or a class for an expanded clone.

D gene: -; J gene: TRBJ2-7; V gene: TRBV3-1/TRBV3-2; clone size: once; CDR3 DNA: TGTGCCAGCAGCCAAGATTTGGGGATCTCCTACGAGCAGTACTTC; CDR3 protein: CASSQDLGISYEQYF
D gene: -; J gene: TRBJ2-3; V gene: TRBV7-9; clone size: -; CDR3 DNA: TGTGCCAGCAGCTTAGGTCTAGCCTCAGATACGCAGTATTTT; CDR3 protein: CASSLGLASDTQYF
D gene: TRBD1; J gene: TRBJ2-7; V gene: TRBV4-2; clone size: -; CDR3 DNA: TGTGCCAGCAGCCAAGTCGGGACAGGCTACTACGAGCAGTACTTC; CDR3 protein: CASSQVGTGYYEQYF
D gene: -; J gene: TRBJ2-7; V gene: TRBV5-1; clone size: -; CDR3 DNA: TGCGCCAGCAGCTTAACCCCGGGGCAGGACTACGAGCAGTACTTC; CDR3 protein: CASSLTPGQDYEQYF
D gene: TRBD1; J gene: TRBJ1-1; V gene: TRBV9; clone size: once; CDR3 DNA: TGTGCCAGCAGCCAGGGGGCAGCGAACACTGAAGCTTTCTTT; CDR3 protein: CASSQGAANTEAFF
D gene: TRBD2; J gene: TRBJ2-1; V gene: TRBV30; clone size: -; CDR3 DNA: TGTGCCTGGAGGCCGGGACTAGCGGGGGTCCCGGCTCAGTTCTTC; CDR3 protein: CAWRPGLAGVPAQFF
D gene: TRBD1; J gene: TRBJ2-7; V gene: TRBV4-2; clone size: -; CDR3 DNA: TGTGCCAGCAGCCAAGTGGAGGGACAGGGGGTCTACGAGCAGTACTTC; CDR3 protein: CASSQVEGQGVYEQYF
D gene: -; J gene: TRBJ2-1; V gene: TRBV19; clone size: -; CDR3 DNA: TGTGCCAGTACGGCGGGGACACTCTCCTACAATGAGCAGTTCTTC; CDR3 protein: CASTAGTLSYNEQFF
D gene: TRBD1; J gene: TRBJ2-7; V gene: TRBV5-1; clone size: few; CDR3 DNA: TGCGCCAGCAGCTGGGGGACAGCCGATTACGAGCAGTACTTC; CDR3 protein: CASSWGTADYEQYF
D gene: TRBD2; J gene: TRBJ2-6; V gene: TRBV9; clone size: -; CDR3 DNA: TGTGCCAGCAGCCGTCTAGCGGGGGGGCTTGGGGCCAACGTCCTGACTTTC; CDR3 protein: CASSRLAGGLGANVLTF
D gene: -; J gene: TRBJ2-1; V gene: TRBV7-2; clone size: -; CDR3 DNA: TGTGCCAGCAGCTTTGAGCAGTTCTTC; CDR3 protein: CASSFEQFF
D gene: -; J gene: TRBJ2-7; V gene: TRBV15; clone size: -; CDR3 DNA: TGTGCCACCAGCACTGCGGGGAAAGCCTACGAGCAGTACTTC; CDR3 protein: CATSTAGKAYEQYF
D gene: TRBD1; J gene: TRBJ1-4; V gene: TRBV7-8; clone size: -; CDR3 DNA: TGTGCCAGCAGCATAAGTCAGGGGGGGCTTAGTGAAAAACTGTTTTTT; CDR3 protein: CASSISQGGLSEKLFF
D gene: -; J gene: TRBJ1-4; V gene: TRBV7-2; clone size: -; CDR3 DNA: TGTGCCAGCAGCTTAGCCTCTAGGGTCGGGGTTGCTAATGAAAAACTGTTTTTT; CDR3 protein: CASSLASRVGVANEKLFF
D gene: -; J gene: TRBJ2-5; V gene: TRBV29-1; clone size: -; CDR3 DNA: TGCAGCGTTACAGAGGACCCAAACGGGACCCAGTACTTC; CDR3 protein: CSVTEDPNGTQYF
D gene: -; J gene: TRBJ2-7; V gene: TRBV30; clone size: -; CDR3 DNA: TGTGCCTGGAGTGTACCGGGTCTCGACGAGCAGTACTTC; CDR3 protein: CAWSVPGLDEQYF
D gene: -; J gene: TRBJ2-7; V gene: TRBV5-6; clone size: -; CDR3 DNA: TGTGCCAGCAGCTACCCGCAGGATCCCTACGAGCAGTACTTC; CDR3 protein: CASSYPQDPYEQYF
D gene: -; J gene: TRBJ1-5; V gene: TRBV11-2; clone size: -; CDR3 DNA: TGTGCCAGCAGCCCGAGTGACGGTATCAATCAGCCCCAGCATTTT; CDR3 protein: CASSPSDGINQPQHF
D gene: -; J gene: TRBJ2-7; V gene: TRBV28; clone size: -; CDR3 DNA: TGTGCCAGCAGTTTAATATCCTACGAGCAGTACTTC; CDR3 protein: CASSLISYEQYF
D gene: -; J gene: TRBJ2-7; V gene: TRBV28; clone size: -; CDR3 DNA: TGTGCCAGCACCCTGATGTCTGAGCAGTACTTC; CDR3 protein: CASTLMSEQYF
D gene: -; J gene: TRBJ1-2; V gene: TRBV6-5; clone size: -; CDR3 DNA: TGTGCCAGCAGTTACTGGGGGACCGATTTCTACACCTTC; CDR3 protein: CASSYWGTDFYTF
D gene: -; J gene: TRBJ1-6; V gene: TRBV23-1; clone size: -; CDR3 DNA: TGCGCCAGCCGTCAGGACAGCACGTCACCCCTCCACTTT; CDR3 protein: CASRQDSTSPLHF
D gene: -; J gene: TRBJ2-7; V gene: TRBV4-2; clone size: -; CDR3 DNA: TGTGCCAGCAGCCAAGTGAGGGGATTAGGTACCTACGAGCAGTACTTC; CDR3 protein: CASSQVRGLGTYEQYF
D gene: -; J gene: TRBJ2-3; V gene: TRBV7-9; clone size: -; CDR3 DNA: TGTGCCAGCACCCAAGGTGGTGGGGGGCTGGATACGCAGTATTTT; CDR3 protein: CASTQGGGGLDTQYF
D gene: -; J gene: TRBJ2-3; V gene: TRBV12-5; clone size: -; CDR3 DNA: TGTGCTAGTGGTCCCGGGGCGTCAGCTAGCACAGATACGCAGTATTTT; CDR3 protein: CASGPGASASTDTQYF
D gene: -; J gene: TRBJ1-2; V gene: TRBV3-1/TRBV3-2; clone size: -; CDR3 DNA: TGTGCCAGCAGCCAAGCGCCGGCCAACTATGGCTACACCTTC; CDR3 protein: CASSQAPANYGYTF
D gene: -; J gene: TRBJ1-1; V gene: TRBV14; clone size: -; CDR3 DNA: TGTGCCAGCAGTCCGGGAGGAGCGACTGAAGCTTTCTTT; CDR3 protein: CASSPGGATEAFF
D gene: -; J gene: TRBJ1-5; V gene: TRBV28; clone size: -; CDR3 DNA: TGTGCCAGCAGTTCAGGCGGGGGTAGTCAGCCCCAGCATTTT; CDR3 protein: CASSSGGGSQPQHF
D gene: -; J gene: TRBJ1-1; V gene: TRBV9; clone size: -; CDR3 DNA: TGTGCCAGCAGCGCCCAGGGGAATAGTGAAGCTTTCTTT; CDR3 protein: CASSAQGNSEAFF
D gene: TRBD2; J gene: TRBJ2-7; V gene: TRBV7-3; clone size: -; CDR3 DNA: TGTGCCAGCAGCTTAGGGTCGCTAGCGGGAGTGGGCGAGCAGTACTTC; CDR3 protein: CASSLGSLAGVGEQYF
D gene: -; J gene: TRBJ1-1; V gene: TRBV7-3; clone size: once; CDR3 DNA: TGTGCCAGCAGCACAATCGACAGAAGCATTACTGAAGCTTTCTTT; CDR3 protein: CASSTIDRSITEAFF
D gene: -; J gene: TRBJ2-7; V gene: TRBV7-2; clone size: -; CDR3 DNA: TGTGCCAGCAGCTTTAGAAACGAGCAGTACTTC; CDR3 protein: CASSFRNEQYF
D gene: TRBD1; J gene: TRBJ1-1; V gene: TRBV18; clone size: -; CDR3 DNA: TGTGCCAGCTCAAACACAGGGGAGAGGACTGAAGCTTTCTTT; CDR3 protein: CASSNTGERTEAFF
D gene: TRBD2; J gene: TRBJ2-1; V gene: TRBV5-1; clone size: few; CDR3 DNA: TGCGCCAGCAGCTTGTATAGCGGGCTATACAATGAGCAGTTCTTC; CDR3 protein: CASSLYSGLYNEQFF
D gene: -; J gene: TRBJ2-2; V gene: TRBV7-3; clone size: -; CDR3 DNA: TGTGCCAGCAGCTTAGGACTAAACACCGGGGAGCTGTTTTTT; CDR3 protein: CASSLGLNTGELFF
D gene: TRBD1; J gene: TRBJ2-3; V gene: TRBV6-2/TRBV6-3; clone size: -; CDR3 DNA: TGTGCCAGCAGTCTGGACAGGATTCTCACAGATACGCAGTATTTT; CDR3 protein: CASSLDRILTDTQYF
D gene: TRBD1; J gene: TRBJ2-7; V gene: TRBV7-3; clone size: -; CDR3 DNA: TGTGCCAGCAGCTTATCGACAGGGGAGGCCTACGAGCAGTACTTC; CDR3 protein: CASSLSTGEAYEQYF
D gene: -; J gene: TRBJ2-2; V gene: TRBV7-8; clone size: once; CDR3 DNA: TGTGCCAGCAGCTTAGCAACGGGGCTGCGAACCGGGGAGCTGTTTTTT; CDR3 protein: CASSLATGLRTGELFF
D gene: TRBD2; J gene: TRBJ2-1; V gene: TRBV7-2; clone size: -; CDR3 DNA: TGTGCCAGCAGCTGGACGAGCGGGAGCTCCTACAATGAGCAGTTCTTC; CDR3 protein: CASSWTSGSSYNEQFF
D gene: -; J gene: TRBJ2-5; V gene: TRBV4-3; clone size: -; CDR3 DNA: TGCGCCAGCAGCCAATCCAGTGGTTGGGGGCCTGGGGAGACCCAGTACTTC; CDR3 protein: CASSQSSGWGPGETQYF
D gene: -; J gene: TRBJ1-1; V gene: TRBV30; clone size: -; CDR3 DNA: TGTGCCTGGATTCCAGCCTACCGGGGGGTCACTGAAGCTTTCTTT; CDR3 protein: CAWIPAYRGVTEAFF
D gene: TRBD1; J gene: TRBJ2-7; V gene: TRBV30; clone size: -; CDR3 DNA: TGTGCCTTCAACCGGGACAGGGGGCTAGAGCAGTACTTC; CDR3 protein: CAFNRDRGLEQYF
D gene: -; J gene: TRBJ2-6; V gene: TRBV4-1; clone size: -; CDR3 DNA: TGCGCCAGCAGCCGAGTGGGCGGGGCCAGCTCTGGGGCCAACGTCCTGACTTTC; CDR3 protein: CASSRVGGASSGANVLTF
D gene: -; J gene: TRBJ1-5; V gene: TRBV5-1; clone size: -; CDR3 DNA: TGCGCCAGCAGCTTGGCCGGAAAGATTAATCAGCCCCAGCATTTT; CDR3 protein: CASSLAGKINQPQHF
D gene: TRBD1; J gene: TRBJ2-1; V gene: TRBV18; clone size: -; CDR3 DNA: TGTGCCAGCCTGGGGCAGGGGGCTAACAATGAGCAGTTCTTC; CDR3 protein: CASLGQGANNEQFF
D gene: TRBD2; J gene: TRBJ2-3; V gene: TRBV5-6; clone size: -; CDR3 DNA: TGTGCCAGCAGCTTGGTAGCGGGGTGGGGCACAGATACGCAGTATTTT; CDR3 protein: CASSLVAGWGTDTQYF
D gene: -; J gene: TRBJ2-7; V gene: TRBV19; clone size: -; CDR3 DNA: TGTGCCAGTAGTCCGCAGGGTTACGAGCAGTACTTC; CDR3 protein: CASSPQGYEQYF
D gene: -; J gene: TRBJ1-5; V gene: TRBV3-1/TRBV3-2; clone size: once; CDR3 DNA: TGTGCCAGCAGCCAAGCGGGCTTGGGTCAGCCCCAGCATTTT; CDR3 protein: CASSQAGLGQPQHF
D gene: -; J gene: TRBJ1-4; V gene: TRBV30; clone size: -; CDR3 DNA: TGTGCCTGGAGTGACCCCTCCCCAGCGGGGGACGAAAAACTGTTTTTT; CDR3 protein: CAWSDPSPAGDEKLFF
D gene: -; J gene: TRBJ1-2; V gene: TRBV7-9; clone size: few; CDR3 DNA: TGTGCCAGCAGCCTGCAACAGGGTGGTAACTATGGCTACACCTTC; CDR3 protein: CASSLQQGGNYGYTF
D gene: TRBD2; J gene: TRBJ2-1; V gene: TRBV5-1; clone size: -; CDR3 DNA: TGCGCCAGCAGTACTAGCGGGCCGGCCTACAATGAGCAGTTCTTC; CDR3 protein: CASSTSGPAYNEQFF
D gene: -; J gene: TRBJ1-4; V gene: TRBV5-6; clone size: few; CDR3 DNA: TGTGCCAGCAGCCCTGGGACAACAACTAATGAAAAACTGTTTTTT; CDR3 protein: CASSPGTTTNEKLFF
D gene: -; J gene: TRBJ2-7; V gene: TRBV7-9; clone size: -; CDR3 DNA: TGTGCCAGCAGCAACTCACAGGGCATCCACGAGCAGTACTTC; CDR3 protein: CASSNSQGIHEQYF
D gene: -; J gene: TRBJ1-4; V gene: TRBV10-3; clone size: -; CDR3 DNA: TGTGCCATCAGTGAGTCCGCAGGGAATAACGAAAAACTGTTTTTT; CDR3 protein: CAISESAGNNEKLFF
D gene: -; J gene: TRBJ1-5; V gene: TRBV6-5; clone size: -; CDR3 DNA: TGTGCCAGCCGATTCGACTTGGCCAACAATCAGCCCCAGCATTTT; CDR3 protein: CASRFDLANNQPQHF
D gene: -; J gene: TRBJ1-1; V gene: TRBV10-3; clone size: -; CDR3 DNA: TGTGCCATCAGTGAGTCCCGAGGGGGAATGAACACTGAAGCTTTCTTT; CDR3 protein: CAISESRGGMNTEAFF
D gene: -; J gene: TRBJ1-3; V gene: TRBV19; clone size: -; CDR3 DNA: TGTGCCAGTAGTCTCGGCTTTTCTGGAAACACCATATATTTT; CDR3 protein: CASSLGFSGNTIYF